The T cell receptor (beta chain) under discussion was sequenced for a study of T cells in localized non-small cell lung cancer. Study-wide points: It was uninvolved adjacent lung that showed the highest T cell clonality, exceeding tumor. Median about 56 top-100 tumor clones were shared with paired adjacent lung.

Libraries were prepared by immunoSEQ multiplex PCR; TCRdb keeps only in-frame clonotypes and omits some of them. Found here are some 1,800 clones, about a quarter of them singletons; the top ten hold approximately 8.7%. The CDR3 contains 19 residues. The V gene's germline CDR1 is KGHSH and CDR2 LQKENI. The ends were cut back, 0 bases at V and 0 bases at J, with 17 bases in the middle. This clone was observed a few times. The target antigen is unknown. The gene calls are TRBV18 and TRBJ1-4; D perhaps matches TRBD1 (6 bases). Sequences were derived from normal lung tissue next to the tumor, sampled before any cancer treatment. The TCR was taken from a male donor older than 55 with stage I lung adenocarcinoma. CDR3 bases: TGTGCCAGCTCACCACCCAGAGGACAGTCCGAAGCAACTAATGAAAAACTGTTTTTT. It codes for CASSPPRGQSEATNEKLFF.